This section outlines one TCR beta chain sequence together with its context. This sample stems from a study of blood T cell repertoires in COVID-19. Germline trimming cut 0 bases from V and 7 bases from J; bases unmatched to any gene: 11. The CDR3 consists of 18 residues. CDR1 and CDR2 from the germline V gene are SGHDN and FVKESK. Here immunoSEQ multiplex PCR was the method, and the copy in TCRdb shows in-frame clones only, minus some. The repertoire consists of over 150,000 clones, with about 86% occurring once and the leading ten covering 11%. V gene TRBV14 combines with J gene TRBJ2-1, with 11 bases that match TRBD2. This receptor was obtained from a man aged 70-80 years with active or convalescent COVID-19. Sequencing used peripheral blood. The CDR3 loop is CASSQDLIAGGARNEQFF. The CDR3 region has the DNA TGTGCCAGCAGCCAAGATCTTATAGCGGGGGGGGCGCGGAATGAGCAGTTCTTC.